This T cell receptor (beta chain) was captured by sequencing in a study of shared clonotypes between healthy human individuals. Across the study: Two women and a few men aged 18 to 49 served as donors. Overall study results and limits: Clonotype sharing across donors was expected to vary with sequencing depth.

Germline lookup yields CDR1 SNHLY and CDR2 FYNNEI. V was cut by 6 bases and J by 3 bases, with 9 bases left in between. CDR3 length equals 12 residues. This clone was counted only a few times. Its antigen remains unknown. The unsorted PBMC sample used ten immunoSEQ deep assay plates. Only in-frame clones appear in the TCRdb table, and some are missing; sequencing was by immunoSEQ multiplex PCR. The sample records around 440,000 clones, more than 70% being singletons. J is TRBJ2-7 and V is TRBV2, with D perhaps matching TRBD1 (5 bases). The specimen was PBMCs. The TCR sequence derives from a woman in her 40s in good health. Some clones in this sample may be carry-over from other donors' samples. In DNA, the CDR3 is TGTGCCAGCAGCTTTGACAGCTACGAGCAGTACTTC. This encodes CASSFDSYEQYF.